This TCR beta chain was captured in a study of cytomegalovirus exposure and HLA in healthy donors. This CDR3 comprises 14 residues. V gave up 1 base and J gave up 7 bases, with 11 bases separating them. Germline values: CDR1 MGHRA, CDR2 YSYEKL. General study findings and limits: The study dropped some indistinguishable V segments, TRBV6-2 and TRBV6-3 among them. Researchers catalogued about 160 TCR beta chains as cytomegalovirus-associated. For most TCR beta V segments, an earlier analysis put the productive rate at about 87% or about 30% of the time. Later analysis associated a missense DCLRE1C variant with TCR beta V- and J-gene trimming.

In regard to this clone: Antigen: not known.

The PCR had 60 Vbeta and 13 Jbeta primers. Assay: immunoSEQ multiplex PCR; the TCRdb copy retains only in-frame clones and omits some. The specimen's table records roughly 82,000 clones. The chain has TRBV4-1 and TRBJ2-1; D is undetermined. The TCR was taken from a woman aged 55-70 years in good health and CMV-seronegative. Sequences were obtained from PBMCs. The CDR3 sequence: CASSQVLRSNEQFF. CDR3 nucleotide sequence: TGCGCCAGCAGCCAAGTGCTTCGGAGTAATGAGCAGTTCTTC.